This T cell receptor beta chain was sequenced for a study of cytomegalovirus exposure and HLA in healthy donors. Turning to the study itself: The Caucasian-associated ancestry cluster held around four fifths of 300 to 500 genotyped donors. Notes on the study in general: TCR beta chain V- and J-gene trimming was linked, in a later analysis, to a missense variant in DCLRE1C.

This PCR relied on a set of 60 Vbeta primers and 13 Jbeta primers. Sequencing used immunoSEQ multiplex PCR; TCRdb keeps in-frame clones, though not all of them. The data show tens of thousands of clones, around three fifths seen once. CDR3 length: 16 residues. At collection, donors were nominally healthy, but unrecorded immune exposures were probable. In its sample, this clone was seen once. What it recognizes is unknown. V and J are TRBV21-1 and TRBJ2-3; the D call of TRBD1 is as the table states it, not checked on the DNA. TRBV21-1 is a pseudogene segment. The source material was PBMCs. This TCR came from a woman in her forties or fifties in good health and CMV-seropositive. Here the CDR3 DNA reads TGTGCCAGCAGCAAAGGCCCAACAGGGGACCTAGATACGCAGTATTTT. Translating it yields CASSKGPTGDLDTQYF.